This passage covers 6 T cell receptor beta chains from one sample sequenced in a study of T cell repertoires in cytomegalovirus infection. These receptors are not linked to any known antigen. TCRdb ran MiXCR on the reads and lists one entry per CDR3 protein. Here the sample spans about 700,000 distinct CDR3 sequences, roughly 30% being singletons. Source: cultured PBMCs, taken from culture after CMV antigen stimulation. The receptors were gathered from a human donor in good health (CMV status not recorded). Some clones in this sample may be carry-over from other donors' samples.

In this sample, this clonotype turned up a few times. The genes are TRBV19 and TRBJ2-1, with 7 bases aligning to TRBD1. The CDR3 has 12 amino acids. From germline, CDR1 is LNHDA and CDR2 SQIVND (reference sequence). V was pared by 8 bases and J by 6 bases, with 4 bases of the junction left unmatched. CDR3 protein: CASADRANEQFF. In DNA, the CDR3 is TGTGCCAGTGCTGACAGGGCCAATGAGCAGTTCTTC.

The chain links TRBV4-3 to TRBJ2-3; D unresolved. Germline-derived CDR1 and CDR2 are LGHNA and YSLEER. Trimming took off 0 bases at V and 1 base at J, with 5 bases between the two ends. The CDR3 extends over 14 amino acids. The CDR3 region has the DNA TGCGCCAGCAGCCAAGAATCCGGCACAGATACGCAGTATTTT. Its protein product is CASSQESGTDTQYF.

This clonotype has a handful of counts. One end of the junction varies from germline; a read error may be responsible. The chain carries TRBV7-2 and TRBJ2-7, with 7 bases that match TRBD1. CDR3 size: 11 residues. Germline values: CDR1 SGHTA, CDR2 FQGNSA. The CDR3 DNA reads TGTGCCAGCAGCATGACAGGGATGGCTTGGTTC. Its protein is CASSMTGMAWF. Full variable domain (remainder filled in from reference TRBV7-2 and TRBJ2-7): GAGVSQSPSNKVTEKGKDVELRCDPISGHTALYWYRQSLGQGLEFLIYFQGNSAPDKSGLPSDRFSAERTGGSVSTLTIQRTQQEDSAVYLCASSMTGMAWFGPGTRLTVT.

V is TRBV7-6 and J is TRBJ2-7, with a possible D match to TRBD2 (5 bases). CDR1 SGHVS and CDR2 FNYEAQ come from the germline V gene. The germline V and J ends were trimmed by 4 bases and 7 bases, with 8 bases remaining between them. This CDR3 is built from 11 residues. CDR3 nucleotides: TGTGCCAGCAGCTCCCGAGGGGAGCAGTACTTC. Translating gives CASSSRGEQYF.

The chain is built from TRBV20-1 and TRBJ2-5, with D tentatively TRBD1 (5 bases). The CDR3 is 16 amino acids. Trimming removed 0 bases from V and 5 bases from J, with 19 bases in between. CDR1 is DFQATT and CDR2 is SNEGSKA in the germline V gene (reference sequence). The CDR3 nucleotides read TGCAGTGCTAGAGACCCATGGGGCAGGGATTTGGAGACCCAGTACTTC. Its translation is CSARDPWGRDLETQYF.

This chain joins TRBV9 and TRBJ2-1; no clear D gene. The CDR3 is 13 residues long. Germline V gene sequence: CDR1 SGDLS, CDR2 YYNGEE. V lost 1 base, J lost 5 bases, and 7 bases lay in between. This CDR3 reads CASSVSPHNEQFF. In DNA form, the CDR3 reads TGTGCCAGCAGCGTATCCCCACACAATGAGCAGTTCTTC.